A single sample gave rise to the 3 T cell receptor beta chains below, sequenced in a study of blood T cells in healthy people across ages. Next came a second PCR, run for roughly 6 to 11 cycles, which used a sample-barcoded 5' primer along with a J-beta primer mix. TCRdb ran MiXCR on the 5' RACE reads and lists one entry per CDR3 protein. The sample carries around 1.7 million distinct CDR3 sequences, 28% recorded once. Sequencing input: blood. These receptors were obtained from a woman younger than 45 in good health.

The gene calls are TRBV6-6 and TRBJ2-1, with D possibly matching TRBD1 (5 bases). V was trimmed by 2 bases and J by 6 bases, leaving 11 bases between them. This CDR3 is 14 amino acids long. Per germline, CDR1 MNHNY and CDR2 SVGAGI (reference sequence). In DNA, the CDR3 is TGTGCCAGCAGTTACCTAGGAAGGGGCAATGAGCAGTTCTTC. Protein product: CASSYLGRGNEQFF.

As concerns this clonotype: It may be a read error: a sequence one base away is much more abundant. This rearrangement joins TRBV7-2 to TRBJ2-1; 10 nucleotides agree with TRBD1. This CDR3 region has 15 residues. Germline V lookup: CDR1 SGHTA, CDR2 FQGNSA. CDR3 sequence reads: CASSLSGQGGNGQFF. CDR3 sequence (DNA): TGTGCCAGCAGCTTATCTGGACAGGGGGGCAATGGGCAGTTCTTC.

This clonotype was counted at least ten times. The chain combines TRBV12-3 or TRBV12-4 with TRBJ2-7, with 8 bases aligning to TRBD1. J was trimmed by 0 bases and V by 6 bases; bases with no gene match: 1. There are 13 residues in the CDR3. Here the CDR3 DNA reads TGTGCCAGCAGGCAGGGGGCCTCCTACGAGCAGTACTTC. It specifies CASRQGASYEQYF.